Sequencing of this T cell receptor (beta chain) was carried out in a study of CD8 T cells in ankylosing spondylitis (dated by TCRdb to the late 2010s). Broadly, across the study: The study profiled T cell receptor beta repertoires in healthy donors and ankylosing spondylitis patients to find disease-linked TCR variants. The whole study cohort included over a hundred healthy donors and over 20 ankylosing spondylitis patients. Peripheral blood was sampled, and synovial fluid was also collected from ankylosing spondylitis patients. Study-wide conclusions, independent of this receptor: Some motif variants were previously reported in synovial fluid and blood of reactive arthritis patients, suggesting common disease-initiation mechanisms. In peripheral blood, the disease-linked clones were found at relatively low frequencies and had a CD8+ phenotype. A TCR beta motif made up of several highly homologous amino acid variants appeared to be characteristic of blood from ankylosing spondylitis patients. The disease-linked clones were reported as significantly enriched in matched synovial fluid samples from ankylosing spondylitis patients.

Data came from an Illumina HiSeq 2500. TCR beta libraries were prepared by quantitative 5'-RACE with molecular barcodes. On the authors' methods: Disease-linked TCR variants were identified with a new computational method built on a probabilistic model of VDJ rearrangement. Clones were called with MiXCR by TCRdb after fastp trimmed the public reads at Q25, and only in-frame beta chains were retained. Each entry is one CDR3 protein sequence, shown with its most common DNA and genes. TCRdb, not the original authors, processed these V and J calls. The table for this sample lists 200,000 or so distinct CDR3 sequences; 10% to 15% of them were counted only once. Of the sample, 9.5% to 11% falls within the top ten clones. From the cysteine through the phenylalanine, the CDR3 covers 14 amino acids. Only the CDR3 DNA stays, 42 bases, in frame from base 1. To note about this clonotype: The antigen it binds to is not known. With a much larger clone just one base away, this may be a read error.

The sample consisted of blood, either unsorted or a sorted T cell fraction (not recorded which). This clonotype was sampled from a female donor with ankylosing spondylitis or in good health (not recorded which). Recombination joined TRBV12-3 or TRBV12-4 with TRBJ2-1; TRBD2 is perhaps the D gene, given 6 matching bases. The nucleotide sequence reads as follows: TGTGCCAGCAGGGGAGGCCTCTCCTGCAATGAGCAGTTCTTC. This gives the protein CASRGGLSCNEQFF.